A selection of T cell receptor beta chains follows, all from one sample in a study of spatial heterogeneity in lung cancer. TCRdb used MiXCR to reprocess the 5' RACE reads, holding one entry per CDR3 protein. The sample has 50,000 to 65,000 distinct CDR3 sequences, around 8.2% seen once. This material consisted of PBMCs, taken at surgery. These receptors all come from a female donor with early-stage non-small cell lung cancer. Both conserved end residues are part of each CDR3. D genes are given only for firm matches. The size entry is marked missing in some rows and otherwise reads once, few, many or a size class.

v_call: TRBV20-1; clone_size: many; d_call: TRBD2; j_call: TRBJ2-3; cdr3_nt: TGCAGTGCCGGGGGGGGAGCGCAGTATTTT; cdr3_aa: CSAGGGAQYF
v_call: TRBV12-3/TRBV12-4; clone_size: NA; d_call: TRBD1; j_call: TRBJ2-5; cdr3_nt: TGTGCCAGCAGTCCTTGGACAGGGGTAGAGACCCAGTACTTC; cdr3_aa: CASSPWTGVETQYF
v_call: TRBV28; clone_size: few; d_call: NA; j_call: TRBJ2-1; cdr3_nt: TGTGCCAGCAGTCAAGCCCCGGGGGAGCAGTTCTTC; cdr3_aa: CASSQAPGEQFF
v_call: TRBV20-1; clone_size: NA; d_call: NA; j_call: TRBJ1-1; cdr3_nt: TGCAGTGCTAGGGATGGGGGGCGACAGTTGAACACTGAAGCTTTCTTT; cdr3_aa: CSARDGGRQLNTEAFF
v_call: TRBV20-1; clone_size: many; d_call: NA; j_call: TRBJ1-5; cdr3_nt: TGCAGTGCTAGTCAGGAACAGCCCCAGCATTTT; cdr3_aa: CSASQEQPQHF
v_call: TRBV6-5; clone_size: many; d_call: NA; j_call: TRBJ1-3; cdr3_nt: TGTGCCAGCAGCACGGGGTCAGGGACAACTTTTCGAGGAAACACCATATATTTT; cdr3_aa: CASSTGSGTTFRGNTIYF
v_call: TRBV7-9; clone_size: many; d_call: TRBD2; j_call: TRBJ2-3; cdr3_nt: TGTGCCAGCAGCCTCCTACTAGCGGGAATGGCAGATACGCAGTATTTT; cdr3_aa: CASSLLLAGMADTQYF
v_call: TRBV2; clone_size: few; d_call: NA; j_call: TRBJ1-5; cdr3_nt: TGTGCCAGCAGTGATCGACGGTTCAATCAGCCCCAGCATTTT; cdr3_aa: CASSDRRFNQPQHF
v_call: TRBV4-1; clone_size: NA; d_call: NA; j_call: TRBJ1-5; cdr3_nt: TGCGCCAGCAGCCAAGATGAGCCAGGCTGGACCCAGCCCCAGCATTTT; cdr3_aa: CASSQDEPGWTQPQHF
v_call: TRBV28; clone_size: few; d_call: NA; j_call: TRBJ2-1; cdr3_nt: TGTGCCAGCAGCTCGCCCCCCATCAATGAGCAGTTCTTC; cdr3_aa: CASSSPPINEQFF
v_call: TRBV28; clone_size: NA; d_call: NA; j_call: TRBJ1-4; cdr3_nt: TGTGCCAGCAGTTCTCCCGAAAAACTGTTTTTT; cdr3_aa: CASSSPEKLFF
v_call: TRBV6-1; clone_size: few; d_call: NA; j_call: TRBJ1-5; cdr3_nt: TGTGCCGCCGACATTAATAGCAATCAGCCCCAGCATTTT; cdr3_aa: CAADINSNQPQHF
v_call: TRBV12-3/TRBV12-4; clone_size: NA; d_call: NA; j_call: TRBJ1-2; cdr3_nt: TGTGCCAGCATCAATCATGGGGCTTACTATGGCTACACCTTC; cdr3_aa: CASINHGAYYGYTF
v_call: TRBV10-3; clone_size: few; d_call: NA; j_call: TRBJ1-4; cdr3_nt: TGTGCCATCAGGTTTCGGGAGGATGAAAAACTGTTTTTT; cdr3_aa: CAIRFREDEKLFF
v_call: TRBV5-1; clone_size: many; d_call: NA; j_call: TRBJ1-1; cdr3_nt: TGCGCCAGCAGGATGAACAGTCGCCCCATGAACACTGAAGCTTTCTTT; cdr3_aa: CASRMNSRPMNTEAFF
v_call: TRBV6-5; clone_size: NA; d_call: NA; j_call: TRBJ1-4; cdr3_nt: TGTGCCAGCAGTTACACACAGGGCGCTAATGAAAAACTGTTTTTT; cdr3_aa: CASSYTQGANEKLFF
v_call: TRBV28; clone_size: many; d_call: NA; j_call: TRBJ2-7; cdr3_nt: TGTGCCGTGGTTGCAGGGAGGGGGGGCGAGCAGTACTTC; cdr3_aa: CAVVAGRGGEQYF
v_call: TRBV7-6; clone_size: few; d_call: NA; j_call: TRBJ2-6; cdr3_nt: TGTGCCAGCAGCTCCACCAGCTCTGGGGCCAACGTCCTGACTTTC; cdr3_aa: CASSSTSSGANVLTF
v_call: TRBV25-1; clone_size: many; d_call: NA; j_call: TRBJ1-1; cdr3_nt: TGTGCCAGCAGTGACGGGTACGAGGAGACTGAAGCTTTCTTT; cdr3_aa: CASSDGYEETEAFF
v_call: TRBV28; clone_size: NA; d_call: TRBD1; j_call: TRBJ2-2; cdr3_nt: TGTGCCAGCAGATCGGCCGGGACAGGGTTAGACGGGGAGCTGTTTTTT; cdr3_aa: CASRSAGTGLDGELFF
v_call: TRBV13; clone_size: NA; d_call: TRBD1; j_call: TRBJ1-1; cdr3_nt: TGTGCCAGCAGCATACTCCCAGTTACAGGGGGCCCCACTGAAGCTTTCTTT; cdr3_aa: CASSILPVTGGPTEAFF
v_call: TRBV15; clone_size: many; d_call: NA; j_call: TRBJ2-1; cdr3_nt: TGTGCCACCAGCAGAGTGGCTAGGATCGAAGATGAGCAGTTCTTC; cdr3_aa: CATSRVARIEDEQFF
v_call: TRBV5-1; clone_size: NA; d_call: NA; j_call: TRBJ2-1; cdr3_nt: TGCGCCAGCAGCTTGGTGGAAGTTGTTGGACTAGGGGGGAATGAGCAGTTCTTC; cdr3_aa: CASSLVEVVGLGGNEQFF
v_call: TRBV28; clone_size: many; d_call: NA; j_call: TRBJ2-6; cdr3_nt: TGTGCCAGCAGTTCCTCTTGGACCGGTTTCTCTGGGGCCAACGTCCTGACTTTC; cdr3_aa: CASSSSWTGFSGANVLTF
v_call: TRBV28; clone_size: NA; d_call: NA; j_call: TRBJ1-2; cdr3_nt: TGTGCCAGCAGCACACCGAGCATCATAAGCTACACCTTC; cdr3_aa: CASSTPSIISYTF
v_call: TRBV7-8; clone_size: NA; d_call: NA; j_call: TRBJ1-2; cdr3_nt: TGTGCCAGCAGCTTAGCCCGTCCCCCAGTTGGGTTGTTCTTC; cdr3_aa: CASSLARPPVGLFF
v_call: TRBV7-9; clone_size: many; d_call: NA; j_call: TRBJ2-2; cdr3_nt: TGTGCCAGCAGCTCGCGGAACACCGGGGAGCTGTTTTTT; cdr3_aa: CASSSRNTGELFF
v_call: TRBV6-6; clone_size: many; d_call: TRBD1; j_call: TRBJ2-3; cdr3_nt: TGTGCCAGCAGTAAGGGACAGGGGGCCGGAGATACGCAGTATTTT; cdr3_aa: CASSKGQGAGDTQYF
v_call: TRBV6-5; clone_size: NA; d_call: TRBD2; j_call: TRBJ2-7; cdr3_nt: TGTGCCAGCACCAGAGGGACTAGCGGGGACTACGAGCAGTACTTC; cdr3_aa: CASTRGTSGDYEQYF
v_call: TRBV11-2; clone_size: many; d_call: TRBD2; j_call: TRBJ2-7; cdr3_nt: TGTGCCAGCAGCTTCCTAGCGGGAGGGCGCGAGCAGTACTTC; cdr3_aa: CASSFLAGGREQYF
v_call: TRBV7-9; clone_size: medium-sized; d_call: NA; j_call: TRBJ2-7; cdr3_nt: TGTGCCAGCAGCTGGGACCCTTCCTACGAGCAGTACTTC; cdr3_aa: CASSWDPSYEQYF
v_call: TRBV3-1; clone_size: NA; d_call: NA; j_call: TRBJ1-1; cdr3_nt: TGTGCCAGCAGCCAAGATGGAGGCAGCGCTGAAGCTTTCTTT; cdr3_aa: CASSQDGGSAEAFF
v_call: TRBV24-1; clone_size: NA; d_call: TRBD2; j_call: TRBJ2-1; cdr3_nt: TGTGCCACCAGTGTAAGGACTAGCGGGAACAATGAGCAGTTCTTC; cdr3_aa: CATSVRTSGNNEQFF